This TCR beta chain was captured in a study of regulatory T cells in long-lasting Graves disease. This clonotype has ten or more counts. Its matching antigen is unknown. Findings and caveats of the study: Public clonotype sharing was higher in persistent than newly diagnosed patients. Patients whose Graves' disease persisted exhibited lower TCR diversity than those newly diagnosed.

HTBI primers from iRepertoire and Arm-PCR of CDR3 regions yielded the TCR beta libraries. TCRdb redid the calling of the multiplex PCR reads with MiXCR, one entry per CDR3 protein. The sample contains approximately 390,000 distinct CDR3 sequences, 15% to 20% of which appear only once. The length of the CDR3 is 14 residues. Deletions cut 2 bases from V and 6 bases from J, with 12 bases between. The germline CDR1 and CDR2 sequences are SGHTA and FQGTGA. As to time point: newly diagnosed GD, antithyroid drugs for less than 3 months. PBMC-derived RNA was used for the TCR library. These data were also filed under a second study, of T cells in Graves' hyperthyroidism and ophthalmopathy. That work adds: When ophthalmopathy did not progress within 18 months, Graves' hyperthyroidism was considered stable. With a duration under 2 months, the hyperthyroidism was newly diagnosed in patients aged 18 to 65.

The TCR sequence derives from a woman younger than 30 with Graves disease. This sample comprised peripheral blood mononuclear cells (PBMCs), obtained at new diagnosis, from a patient treated with antithyroid drugs. V gene TRBV7-3 combines with J gene TRBJ2-3; D not certain. In nucleotides, the CDR3 is TGTGCCAGCAGCTTACTAATGAGTGCGGATACGCAGTATTTT. Translation gives CASSLLMSADTQYF.